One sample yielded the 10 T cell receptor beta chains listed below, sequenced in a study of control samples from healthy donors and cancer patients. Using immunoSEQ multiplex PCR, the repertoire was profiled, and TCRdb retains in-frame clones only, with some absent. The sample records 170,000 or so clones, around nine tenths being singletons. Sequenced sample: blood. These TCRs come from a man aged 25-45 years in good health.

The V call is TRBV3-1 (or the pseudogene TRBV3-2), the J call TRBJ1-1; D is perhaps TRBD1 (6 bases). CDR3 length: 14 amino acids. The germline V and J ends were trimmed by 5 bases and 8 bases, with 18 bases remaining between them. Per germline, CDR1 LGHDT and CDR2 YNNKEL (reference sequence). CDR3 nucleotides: TGTGCCAGCAGCTACCCGACACGGGGGGCGGAAGCTTTCTTT. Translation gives CASSYPTRGAEAFF.

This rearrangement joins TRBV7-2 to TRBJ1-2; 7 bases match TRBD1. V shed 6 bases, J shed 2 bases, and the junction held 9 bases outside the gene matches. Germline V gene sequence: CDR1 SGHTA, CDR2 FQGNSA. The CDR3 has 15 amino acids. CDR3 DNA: TGTGCCAGCAGACTTAACAGGGGAGGCAACTATGGCTACACCTTC. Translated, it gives CASRLNRGGNYGYTF.

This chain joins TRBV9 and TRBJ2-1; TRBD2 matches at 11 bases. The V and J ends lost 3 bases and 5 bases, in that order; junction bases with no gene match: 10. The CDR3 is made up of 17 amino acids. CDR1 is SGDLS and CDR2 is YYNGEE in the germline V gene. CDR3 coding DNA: TGTGCCAGCAGCGGGACTAGCGGGCCGATACGTAACAATGAGCAGTTCTTC. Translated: CASSGTSGPIRNNEQFF.

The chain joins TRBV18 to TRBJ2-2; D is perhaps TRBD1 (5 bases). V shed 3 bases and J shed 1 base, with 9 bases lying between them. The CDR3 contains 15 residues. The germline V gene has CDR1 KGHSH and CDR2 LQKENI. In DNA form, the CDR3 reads TGTGCCAGCTCACCGGGTACAGGGAACACCGGGGAGCTGTTTTTT. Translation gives CASSPGTGNTGELFF.

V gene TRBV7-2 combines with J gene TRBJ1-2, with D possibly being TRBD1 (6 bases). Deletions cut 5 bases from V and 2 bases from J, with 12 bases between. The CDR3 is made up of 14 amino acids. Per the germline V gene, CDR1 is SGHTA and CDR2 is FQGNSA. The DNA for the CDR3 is TGTGCCAGCAGCCCCTTTAGGGGGAACTATGGCTACACCTTC. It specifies CASSPFRGNYGYTF.

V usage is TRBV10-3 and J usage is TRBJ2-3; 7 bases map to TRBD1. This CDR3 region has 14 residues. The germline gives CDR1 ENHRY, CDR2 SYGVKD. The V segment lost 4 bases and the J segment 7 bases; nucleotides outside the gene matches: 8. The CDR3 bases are TGTGCCATCAGTGGGGGACGAGGGGGCAATACGCAGTATTTT. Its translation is CAISGGRGGNTQYF.

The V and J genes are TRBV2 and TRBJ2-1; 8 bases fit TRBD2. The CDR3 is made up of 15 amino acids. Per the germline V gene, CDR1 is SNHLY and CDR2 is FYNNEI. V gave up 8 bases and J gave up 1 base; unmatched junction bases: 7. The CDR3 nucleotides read TGTGCCAGCGGGCGGGAGGCTGGTTCCTACAATGAGCAGTTCTTC. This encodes CASGREAGSYNEQFF.

The CDR3 region is CASSIASNQPQHF. CDR3 in DNA: TGTGCCAGTAGTATCGCCAGCAATCAGCCCCAGCATTTT. V usage is TRBV19 and J usage is TRBJ1-5; D call uncertain. Germline V gene sequence: CDR1 LNHDA, CDR2 SQIVND (reference sequence). The CDR3 totals 13 residues. Trimming pared 3 bases from V and 1 base from J, leaving 4 bases between.

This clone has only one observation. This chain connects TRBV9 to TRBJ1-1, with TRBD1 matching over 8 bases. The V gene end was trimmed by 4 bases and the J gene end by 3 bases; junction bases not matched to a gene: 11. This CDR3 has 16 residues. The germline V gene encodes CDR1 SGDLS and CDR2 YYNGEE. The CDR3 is CASSPTDRVQHTEAFF. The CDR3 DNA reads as TGTGCCAGCAGCCCCACGGACAGGGTCCAGCACACTGAAGCTTTCTTT.

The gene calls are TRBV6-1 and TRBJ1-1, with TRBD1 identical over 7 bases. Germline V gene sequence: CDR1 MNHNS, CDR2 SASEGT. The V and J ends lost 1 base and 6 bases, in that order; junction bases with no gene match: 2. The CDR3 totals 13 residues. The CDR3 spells CASSEGGTAEAFF. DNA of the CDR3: TGTGCCAGCAGTGAAGGGGGGACAGCTGAAGCTTTCTTT.